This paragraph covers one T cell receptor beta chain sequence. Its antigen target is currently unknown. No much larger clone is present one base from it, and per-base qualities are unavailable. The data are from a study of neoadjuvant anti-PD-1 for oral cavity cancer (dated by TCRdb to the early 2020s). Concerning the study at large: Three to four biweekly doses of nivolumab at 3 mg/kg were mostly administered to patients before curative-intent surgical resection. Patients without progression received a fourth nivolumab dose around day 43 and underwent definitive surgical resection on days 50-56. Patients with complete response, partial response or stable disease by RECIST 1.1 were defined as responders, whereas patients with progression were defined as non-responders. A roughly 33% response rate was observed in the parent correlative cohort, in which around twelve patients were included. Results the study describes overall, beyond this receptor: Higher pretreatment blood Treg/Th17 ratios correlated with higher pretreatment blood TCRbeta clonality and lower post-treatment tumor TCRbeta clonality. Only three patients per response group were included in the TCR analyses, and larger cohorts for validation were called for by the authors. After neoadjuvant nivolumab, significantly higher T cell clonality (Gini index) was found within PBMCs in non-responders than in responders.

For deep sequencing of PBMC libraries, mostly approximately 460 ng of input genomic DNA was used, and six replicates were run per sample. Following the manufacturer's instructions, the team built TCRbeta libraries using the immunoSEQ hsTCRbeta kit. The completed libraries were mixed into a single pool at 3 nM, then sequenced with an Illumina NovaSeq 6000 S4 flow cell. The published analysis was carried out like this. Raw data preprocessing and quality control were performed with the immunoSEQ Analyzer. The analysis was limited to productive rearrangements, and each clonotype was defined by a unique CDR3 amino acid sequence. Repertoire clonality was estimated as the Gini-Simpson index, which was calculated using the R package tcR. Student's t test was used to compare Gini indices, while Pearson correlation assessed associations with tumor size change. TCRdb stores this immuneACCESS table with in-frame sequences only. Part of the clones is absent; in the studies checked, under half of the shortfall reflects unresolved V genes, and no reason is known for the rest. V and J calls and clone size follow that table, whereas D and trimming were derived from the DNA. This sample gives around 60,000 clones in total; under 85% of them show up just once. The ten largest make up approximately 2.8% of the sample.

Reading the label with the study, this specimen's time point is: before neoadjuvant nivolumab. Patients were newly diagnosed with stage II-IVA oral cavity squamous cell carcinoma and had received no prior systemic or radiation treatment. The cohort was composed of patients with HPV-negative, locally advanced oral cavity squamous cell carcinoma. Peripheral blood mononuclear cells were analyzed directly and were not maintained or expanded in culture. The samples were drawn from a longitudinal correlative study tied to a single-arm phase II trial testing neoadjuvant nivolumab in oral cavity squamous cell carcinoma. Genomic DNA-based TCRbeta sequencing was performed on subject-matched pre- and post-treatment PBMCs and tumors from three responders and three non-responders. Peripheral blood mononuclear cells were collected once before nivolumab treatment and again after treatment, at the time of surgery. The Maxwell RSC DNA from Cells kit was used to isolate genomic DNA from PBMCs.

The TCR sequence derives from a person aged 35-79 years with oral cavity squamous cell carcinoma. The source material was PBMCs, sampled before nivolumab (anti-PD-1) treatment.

The CDR3 is CASSVGGYTGELFF. Here is the DNA: TGTGCCAGCAGCGTAGGAGGGTACACCGGGGAGCTGTTTTTT. The chain links TRBV9 with TRBJ2-2; possibly the D gene is TRBD2, per 5 matching bases. CDR1 and CDR2, looked up from the germline V gene, are SGDLS and YYNGEE. V sheds 0 bases and J sheds 3 bases, leaving 6 bases between their ends. The CDR3 holds 14 amino acids from the cysteine to the phenylalanine. Of all the DNA, just the CDR3 is kept, 42 bases in frame from base 1.